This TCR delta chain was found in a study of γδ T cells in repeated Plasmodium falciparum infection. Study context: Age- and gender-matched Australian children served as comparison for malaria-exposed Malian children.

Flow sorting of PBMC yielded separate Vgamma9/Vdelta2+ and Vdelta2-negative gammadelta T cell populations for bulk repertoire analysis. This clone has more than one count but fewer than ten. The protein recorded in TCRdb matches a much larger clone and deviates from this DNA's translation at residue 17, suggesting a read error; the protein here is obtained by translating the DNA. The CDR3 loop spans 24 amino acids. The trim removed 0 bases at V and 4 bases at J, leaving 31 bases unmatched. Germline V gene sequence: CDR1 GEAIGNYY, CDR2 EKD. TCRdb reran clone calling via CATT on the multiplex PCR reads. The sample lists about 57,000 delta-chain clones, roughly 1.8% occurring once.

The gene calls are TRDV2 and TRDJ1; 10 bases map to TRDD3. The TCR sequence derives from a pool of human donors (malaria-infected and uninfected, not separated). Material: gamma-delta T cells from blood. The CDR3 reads CACDTGTGPTSSYWGMPLGDKLIF. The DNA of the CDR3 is TGTGCCTGTGACACCGGTACAGGTCCTACCTCTTCGTACTGGGGGATGCCCTTGGGCGATAAACTCATCTTT.